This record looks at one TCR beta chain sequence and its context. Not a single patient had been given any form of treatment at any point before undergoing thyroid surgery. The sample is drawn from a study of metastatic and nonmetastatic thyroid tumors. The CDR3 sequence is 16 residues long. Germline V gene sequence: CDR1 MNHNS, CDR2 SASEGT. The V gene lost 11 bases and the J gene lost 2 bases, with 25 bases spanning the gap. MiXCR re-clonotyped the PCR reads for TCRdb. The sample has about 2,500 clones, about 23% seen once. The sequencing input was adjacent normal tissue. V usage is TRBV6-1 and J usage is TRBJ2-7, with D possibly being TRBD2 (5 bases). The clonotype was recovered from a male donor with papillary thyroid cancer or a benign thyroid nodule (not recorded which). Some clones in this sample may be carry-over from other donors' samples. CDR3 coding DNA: TGTGCCGTAGGACTCCCGGGTCCGCGAAGAACCTACGAGCAGTACGTC. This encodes CAVGLPGPRRTYEQYV.